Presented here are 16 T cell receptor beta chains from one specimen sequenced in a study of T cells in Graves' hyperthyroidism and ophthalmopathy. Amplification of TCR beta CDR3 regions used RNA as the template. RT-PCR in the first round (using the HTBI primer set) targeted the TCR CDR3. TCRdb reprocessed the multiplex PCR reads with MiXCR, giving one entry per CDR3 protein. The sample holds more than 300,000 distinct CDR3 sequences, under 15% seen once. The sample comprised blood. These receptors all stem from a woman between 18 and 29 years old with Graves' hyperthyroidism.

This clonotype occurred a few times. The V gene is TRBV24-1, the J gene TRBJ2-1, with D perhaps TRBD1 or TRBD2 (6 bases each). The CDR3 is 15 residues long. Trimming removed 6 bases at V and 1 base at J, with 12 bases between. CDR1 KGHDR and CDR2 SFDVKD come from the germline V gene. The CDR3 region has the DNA TGTGCCACCAGTCGGAGGGGGAGTTCCTACAATGAGCAGTTCTTC. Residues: CATSRRGSSYNEQFF.

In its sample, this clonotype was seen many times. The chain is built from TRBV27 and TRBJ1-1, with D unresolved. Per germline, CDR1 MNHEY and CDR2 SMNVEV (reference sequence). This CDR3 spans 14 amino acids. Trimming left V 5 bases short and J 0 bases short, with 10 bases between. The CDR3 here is CASSTRVMNTEAFF. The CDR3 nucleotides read TGTGCCAGCAGTACTAGAGTGATGAACACTGAAGCTTTCTTT.

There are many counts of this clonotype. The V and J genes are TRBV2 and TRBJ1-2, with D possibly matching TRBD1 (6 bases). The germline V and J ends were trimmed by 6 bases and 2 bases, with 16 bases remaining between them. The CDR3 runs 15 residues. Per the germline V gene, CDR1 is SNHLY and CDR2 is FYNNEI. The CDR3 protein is CASSPYGGQNYGYTF. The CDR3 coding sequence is TGTGCCAGCAGCCCATACGGGGGGCAGAACTATGGCTACACCTTC.

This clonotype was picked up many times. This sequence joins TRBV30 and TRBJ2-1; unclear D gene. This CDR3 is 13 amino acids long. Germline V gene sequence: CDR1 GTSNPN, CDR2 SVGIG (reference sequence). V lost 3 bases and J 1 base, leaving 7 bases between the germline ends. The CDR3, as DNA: TGTGCCTGGAGGGAGATGTCCTACAATGAGCAGTTCTTC. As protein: CAWREMSYNEQFF.

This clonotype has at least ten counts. The CDR3 DNA follows: TGTGCCAGCAGCTTAGGAAAGTCGAACACTGAAGCTTTCTTT. Protein: CASSLGKSNTEAFF. The gene calls are TRBV7-9 and TRBJ1-1; no definite D call. This CDR3 spans 14 amino acids. Germline-derived CDR1 and CDR2 are SEHNR and FQNEAQ (reference sequence). Trimming cost V 1 base and J 1 base, with 7 bases left between them.

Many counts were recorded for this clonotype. CDR3 in DNA: TGTGCCAGCAGTTACCCGCGGGGGGCCAGCACAGATACGCAGTATTTT. Translation gives CASSYPRGASTDTQYF. The V gene is TRBV6-2 or TRBV6-3, the J gene TRBJ2-3; TRBD2 matches 8 bases. The trim removed 2 bases at V and 0 bases at J, leaving 4 bases unmatched. Germline CDR1 reads MNHEY; CDR2 reads SVGEGT. The CDR3 covers 16 residues.

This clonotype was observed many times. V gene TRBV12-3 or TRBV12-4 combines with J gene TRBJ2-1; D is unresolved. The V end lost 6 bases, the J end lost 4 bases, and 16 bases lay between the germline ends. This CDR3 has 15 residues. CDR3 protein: CASRATRRIYNEQFF. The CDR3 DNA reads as TGTGCCAGCAGGGCGACGAGAAGAATTTACAATGAGCAGTTCTTC.

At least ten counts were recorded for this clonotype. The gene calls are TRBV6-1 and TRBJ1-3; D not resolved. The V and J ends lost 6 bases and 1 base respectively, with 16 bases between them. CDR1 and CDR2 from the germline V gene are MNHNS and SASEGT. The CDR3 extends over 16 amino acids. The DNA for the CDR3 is TGTGCCAGCAGGCCCGAGGGAGGGTGGTCTGGAAACACCATATATTTT. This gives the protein CASRPEGGWSGNTIYF.

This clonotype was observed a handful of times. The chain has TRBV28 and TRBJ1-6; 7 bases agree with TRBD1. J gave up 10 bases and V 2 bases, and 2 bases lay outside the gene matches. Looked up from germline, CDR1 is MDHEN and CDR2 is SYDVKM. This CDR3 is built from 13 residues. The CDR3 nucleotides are TGTGCCAGCAGTTTAATAGGGGGCTCACCCCTCCACTTT. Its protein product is CASSLIGGSPLHF.

The CDR3 sequence is CASSTRGVIGELFF. In nucleotides, the CDR3 is TGTGCCAGCAGTACTCGGGGAGTAATCGGGGAGCTGTTTTTT. The genes are TRBV6-5 and TRBJ2-2; tentative D call: TRBD2 (5 bases). Germline lookup yields CDR1 MNHEY and CDR2 SVGAGI. This CDR3 is 14 amino acids long. V lost 5 bases and J lost 7, with 14 bases in between.

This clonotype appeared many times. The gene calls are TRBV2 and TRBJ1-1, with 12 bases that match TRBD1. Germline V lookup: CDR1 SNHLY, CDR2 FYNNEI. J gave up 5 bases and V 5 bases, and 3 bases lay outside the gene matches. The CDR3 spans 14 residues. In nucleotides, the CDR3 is TGTGCCAGCAGTCGGGACAGGGGGCGGACTGAAGCTTTCTTT. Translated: CASSRDRGRTEAFF.

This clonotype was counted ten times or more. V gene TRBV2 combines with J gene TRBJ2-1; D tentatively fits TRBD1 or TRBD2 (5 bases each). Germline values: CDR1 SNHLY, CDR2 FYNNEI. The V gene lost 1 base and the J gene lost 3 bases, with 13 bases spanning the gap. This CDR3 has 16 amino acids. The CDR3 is CASSEGEGWSYNEQFF. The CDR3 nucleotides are TGTGCCAGCAGTGAAGGTGAGGGGTGGAGCTACAATGAGCAGTTCTTC.

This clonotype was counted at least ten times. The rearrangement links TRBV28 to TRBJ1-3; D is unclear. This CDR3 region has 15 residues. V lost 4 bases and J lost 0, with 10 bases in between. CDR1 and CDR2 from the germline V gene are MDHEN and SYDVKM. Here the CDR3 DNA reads TGTGCCAGCAGTTCAGCAGGAGACTCTGGAAACACCATATATTTT. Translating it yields CASSSAGDSGNTIYF.

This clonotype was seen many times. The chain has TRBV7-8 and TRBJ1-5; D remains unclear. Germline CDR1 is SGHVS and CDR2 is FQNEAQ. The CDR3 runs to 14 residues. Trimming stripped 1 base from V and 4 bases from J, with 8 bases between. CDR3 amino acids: CASSLDVGNQPQHF. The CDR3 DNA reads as TGTGCCAGCAGCTTAGATGTTGGTAATCAGCCCCAGCATTTT.

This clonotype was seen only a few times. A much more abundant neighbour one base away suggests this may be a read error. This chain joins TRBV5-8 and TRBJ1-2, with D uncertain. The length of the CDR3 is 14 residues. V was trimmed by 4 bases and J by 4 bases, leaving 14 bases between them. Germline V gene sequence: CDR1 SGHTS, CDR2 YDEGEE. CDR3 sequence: CASSHRPKTYGYTF. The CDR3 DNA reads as TGTGCCAGCAGCCACCGGCCTAAAACCTATGGCTACACCTTC. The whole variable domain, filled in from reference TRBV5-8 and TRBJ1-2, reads EAGVTQSPTHLIKTRGQQATLRCSPISGHTSVYWYQQALGLGLQFLLWYDEGEERNRGNFPPRFSGRQFPNYSSELNVNALELEDSALYLCASSHRPKTYGYTFGSGTRLTVV.

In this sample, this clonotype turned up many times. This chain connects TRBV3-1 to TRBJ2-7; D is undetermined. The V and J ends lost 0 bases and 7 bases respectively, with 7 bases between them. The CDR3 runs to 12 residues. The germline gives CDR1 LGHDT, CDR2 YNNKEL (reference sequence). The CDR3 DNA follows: TGTGCCAGCAGCCAAGATGAGAGGGAGCAGTACTTC. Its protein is CASSQDEREQYF.